The clone carrying this T cell receptor beta chain has only one observation. This entry comes from a study of shared clonotypes between healthy human individuals. Researchers ran the assay at a deep level. Data came from immunoSEQ multiplex PCR; TCRdb stores just in-frame clones and leaves some out. This sample has more than 900,000 clones, with around 82% found just once. CDR1 and CDR2 (germline): SQVTM, ANQGSEA. The trim removed 6 bases at V and 4 bases at J, leaving 3 bases unmatched. This CDR3 is 13 amino acids long. This clonotype originated in a man aged 18 to 35 in good health. Some clones in this sample may be carry-over from other donors' samples. This chain connects TRBV29-1 to TRBJ2-2, with TRBD1 matching over 9 bases. Sequenced sample: memory CD4+ T cells from PBMCs. Sample subset: CD45RA-negative fraction. The CDR3 reads CSVDRGGTGELFF. CDR3 DNA sequence: TGCAGCGTGGACAGGGGAGGCACCGGGGAGCTGTTTTTT.